A selection of T cell receptor beta chains follows, all from one sample in a study of T-cell reconstitution after alpha-beta-depleted transplantation in children. In TCRdb, the PCR reads were re-called with MiXCR into one record per CDR3 protein. Among tens of thousands of distinct CDR3 sequences, 5% to 7% were seen once, and the ten largest hold 5.5% to 7%. The sequencing used PBMCs, mostly from graft donor cells, collected 180 days after TCRalphabeta/CD19-depleted stem cell transplant. These receptors were obtained from a male patient aged 10 to 17 who had a stem cell transplant for acute myeloid leukemia, so the T cells may come from the graft donor. Each CDR3 is given with its conserved first and last residue. The order of the fields is J gene, V gene, D gene, clone size, CDR3 DNA, CDR3 protein. A D gene is named only where the DNA matches it firmly. Only part of the rows carry a size: once, few, many, or a class if the clone is expanded.

TRBJ1-5	TRBV2	-	many	TGTGCCAGCAGTGAATTGGCAGTTGGCAATCAGCCCCAGCATTTT	CASSELAVGNQPQHF
TRBJ2-5	TRBV3-1	TRBD1	-	TGTGCCAGCACCAAAGATGGAGGGACAGGGGTACTCCAAGAGACCCAGTACTTC	CASTKDGGTGVLQETQYF
TRBJ1-2	TRBV19	-	many	TGTGCCAGTACATCGGGGGCGCGCAACTATGGCTACACCTTC	CASTSGARNYGYTF
TRBJ2-1	TRBV5-6	TRBD2	-	TGTGCCATCGGCCCGAGAATAAGACAGGGACTAGCGGGAGGGCCTGGTAATGAGCAGTTCTTC	CAIGPRIRQGLAGGPGNEQFF
TRBJ2-1	TRBV4-3	-	many	TGCGCCAGCAGCCCCACCGGGGGCTTTAGCGTCCTCTTCCACAATGAGCAGTTCTTC	CASSPTGGFSVLFHNEQFF
TRBJ2-7	TRBV20-1	TRBD2	many	TGCAGTGCTAGGCGGGACTACTCCTACGAGCAGTACTTC	CSARRDYSYEQYF
TRBJ2-5	TRBV20-1	-	many	TGCAGTGCTTCCATACTCGGGAGTTCGAAAGAGACCCAGTACTTC	CSASILGSSKETQYF
TRBJ2-2	TRBV6-1	-	-	TGTGCCAGCAGTCGCTCCGGGACTGCAAACGCCGGGGAGCTGTTTTTT	CASSRSGTANAGELFF
TRBJ2-3	TRBV3-1	TRBD1	-	TGTGCCTCCTGGTGGGACAGCTACACAGATACGCAGTATTTT	CASWWDSYTDTQYF
TRBJ2-5	TRBV7-8	-	many	TGTGCCAGCAGCTTAGAATGGGGGGGCCGAGAGACCCAGTACTTC	CASSLEWGGRETQYF
TRBJ2-2	TRBV20-1	-	many	TGCAGTGCTAGAGTTGCATCCACCGGGGAGCTGTTTTTT	CSARVASTGELFF
TRBJ2-1	TRBV20-1	TRBD2	many	TGCAGTGCCGCGGGGGACAATGAGCAGTTCTTC	CSAAGDNEQFF
TRBJ1-5	TRBV12-3/TRBV12-4	-	medium-sized	TGTGCCAGCCGTCGGGGATATAGCAATCAGCCCCAGCATTTT	CASRRGYSNQPQHF
TRBJ1-1	TRBV29-1	-	many	TGCAGCGTCAAGGGATTTGTGAACACTGAAGCTTTCTTT	CSVKGFVNTEAFF
TRBJ1-2	TRBV7-9	-	many	TGTGCCAGCAGCTTCAGGGATAAAATCTATGGCTACACCTTC	CASSFRDKIYGYTF
TRBJ1-3	TRBV4-3	TRBD1	medium-sized	TGCGCCAGCAGCCTATCGACAGGGGCTGGAAACACCATATATTTT	CASSLSTGAGNTIYF
TRBJ2-4	TRBV20-1	TRBD2	many	TGCAGTGCTGGGGGTTTTTCTAGCGGGGGTAAAAACATTCAGTACTTC	CSAGGFSSGGKNIQYF
TRBJ1-6	TRBV27	-	many	TGTGCCAGCAGTTTCTGGCAGGGGAGCTCACCCCTCCACTTT	CASSFWQGSSPLHF
TRBJ1-1	TRBV29-1	-	many	TGCAGCGTTGATCAGGGCCCAAACACTGAAGCTTTCTTT	CSVDQGPNTEAFF
TRBJ1-1	TRBV20-1	-	-	TGCAGTGCTAGGCGGGGGGGGAACACTGAAGCTTTCTTT	CSARRGGNTEAFF
TRBJ1-4	TRBV28	-	many	TGTGCCAGCAGTTCCTATCTAGGGGCGGAGGGTGAAAAACTGTTTTTT	CASSSYLGAEGEKLFF
TRBJ2-3	TRBV2	TRBD2	many	TGTGCCAGCAGTGAGGATAGCGGGAGGGGAACAGATACGCAGTATTTT	CASSEDSGRGTDTQYF
TRBJ2-7	TRBV5-5	TRBD2	many	TGTGCCAGCAGCTTACTAGCGGCCTCCTACGAGCAGTACTTC	CASSLLAASYEQYF
TRBJ2-7	TRBV6-2/TRBV6-3	-	many	TGTGCCAGCCGATCGATTTGGTCCTACGAGCAGTACTTC	CASRSIWSYEQYF
TRBJ2-7	TRBV6-2/TRBV6-3	TRBD2	many	TGTGCCAGCAGTTACTTCAGACTAGCGGGAGGACACGAGCAGTACTTC	CASSYFRLAGGHEQYF
TRBJ2-4	TRBV2	TRBD2	many	TGTGCCAGCAGCCCCCCTGCGGGGGGCAAAAACATTCAGTACTTC	CASSPPAGGKNIQYF
TRBJ2-2	TRBV20-1	TRBD2	many	TGCAGTGCTAGAATACTAGCGGGAGGGGCCACCGGGGAGCTGTTTTTT	CSARILAGGATGELFF
TRBJ1-4	TRBV27	-	many	TGTGCCAGCAGTCGGACCGGGGATTCAACTAATGAAAAACTGTTTTTT	CASSRTGDSTNEKLFF
TRBJ2-1	TRBV14	TRBD2	many	TGTGCCAGCAGCCAAGTGGGACTAGCGGGATCTAATGAGCAGTTCTTC	CASSQVGLAGSNEQFF
TRBJ2-5	TRBV20-1	-	many	TGCAGTGCTAGAGTAACAGGCCAAGAGACCCAGTACTTC	CSARVTGQETQYF
TRBJ1-4	TRBV28	TRBD1	many	TGTGCCAGCAGTTTTAGGGGGACAGGGACTGAAAAACTGTTTTTT	CASSFRGTGTEKLFF
TRBJ2-7	TRBV27	-	many	TGTGCCAGCAGCAAACCGGGACGGCTAACCTACGAGCAGTACTTC	CASSKPGRLTYEQYF
TRBJ2-1	TRBV5-4	-	many	TGTGCCAGCAGCTTGGGGTCTAGCCTCCCCGGAAGGTCCTACAATGAGCAGTTCTTC	CASSLGSSLPGRSYNEQFF
TRBJ2-3	TRBV12-3/TRBV12-4	TRBD2	-	TGTGCCTTCAGTTTAGCGACCCTAGCGGGGGATTTCACAGATACGCAGTATTTT	CAFSLATLAGDFTDTQYF
TRBJ2-1	TRBV29-1	-	many	TGCAGCGTTGCGGGGGGCAGTTCCTACAATGAGCAGTTCTTC	CSVAGGSSYNEQFF